Following are 5 T cell receptor beta chains from one sample sequenced in a study of blood T cell repertoires in COVID-19. Repertoires were generated with immunoSEQ multiplex PCR, while TCRdb's copy carries only in-frame clones and drops some. The sample lists 80,000 or so clones; about 85% were seen once. Sequenced input: peripheral blood. The receptors were gathered from a man aged 60 to 69 with COVID-19, enrolled during active disease.

This CDR3 reads CSVDVAGGGELFF. The CDR3, as DNA: TGCAGCGTTGATGTGGCGGGAGGCGGGGAGCTGTTTTTT. The V gene is TRBV29-1, the J gene TRBJ2-2; TRBD2 aligns across 8 bases. The J segment lost 7 bases and the V segment lost 3 bases, leaving 4 bases of the junction unmatched. This CDR3 is built from 13 residues. Germline V CDR1 and CDR2: SQVTM, ANQGSEA.

This clone was recorded many times. The chain employs TRBV7-4 and TRBJ2-2, with TRBD1 matching over 8 bases. Looked up from germline, CDR1 is SGHVT and CDR2 is SQSDAQ. This CDR3 comprises 19 residues. The ends lost 5 bases at V and 3 bases at J; junction bases unmatched: 17. The CDR3 nucleotides are TGTGCCAGCAGCCGTTGGAGGACAGGGATCGATGTTGACACCGGGGAGCTGTTTTTT. This codes for CASSRWRTGIDVDTGELFF.

The chain recombines TRBV7-6 with TRBJ2-6; TRBD1 matches 8 bases. The CDR3 spans 16 residues. From germline, CDR1 is SGHVS and CDR2 FNYEAQ. Trimming cost V 5 bases and J 2 bases; bases outside gene matches: 5. The DNA for the CDR3 is TGTGCCAGCAGCACCCGGACAGGGACTGGGGCCAACGTCCTGACTTTC. Its translation: CASSTRTGTGANVLTF.

The chain uses TRBV5-1 and TRBJ1-6; weak D call: TRBD1 (6 bases). The V and J ends lost 0 bases and 10 bases respectively, with 11 bases between them. Germline CDR1 is SGHRS and CDR2 is YFSETQ. CDR3 length: 14 residues. CDR3 residues: CASSLEQGGSPLHF. DNA for the CDR3: TGCGCCAGCAGCTTGGAACAGGGTGGCTCACCCCTCCACTTT.

The chain recombines TRBV7-6 with TRBJ2-3, with TRBD2 as a possible D gene (6 bases). V was trimmed by 0 bases and J by 4 bases, leaving 11 bases between them. The CDR3 runs to 15 residues. Germline V lookup: CDR1 SGHVS, CDR2 FNYEAQ. This CDR3 is CASSLATSYADTQYF. Written as DNA, the CDR3 is TGTGCCAGCAGCTTAGCGACTAGTTATGCAGATACGCAGTATTTT.